One and the same sample provided the 27 T cell receptor beta chains below, sequenced in a study of radiation and T cells in renal cell carcinoma (dated by TCRdb to the early 2020s). Preparation of the library involved the immunoSEQ multiplex PCR assay. Held by TCRdb, this immuneACCESS table contains in-frame sequences only and omits some clones. Under half of the omission traces to an unresolved V gene where checked; the cause of the rest is unknown. The sample table holds 65,000 to 80,000 clones, of which 86% were seen once. The top ten hold roughly 20% of the sample. The sample's time point label, decoded: blood 2 weeks post-SBRT. According to the study, the label for this sample's treatment or condition signals: 15 Gy SBRT to primary tumor, nephrectomy 4 weeks later. Sequences were derived from blood, sampled from a patient whose treatment included radiotherapy and nephrectomy. The receptors stem from a woman in her fifties or sixties with renal cell carcinoma.

The J gene is TRBJ2-3, the V gene TRBV25-1; D is perhaps TRBD1 or TRBD2 (5 bases each). Germline V gene lookup returns CDR1 MGHDK and CDR2 SYGVNS. V gave up 8 bases and J gave up 1 base, with 10 bases separating them. CDR3 size: 13 residues. The CDR3 coding sequence is TGTGCCAGCGGAGTGGGGGGCACAGATACGCAGTATTTT. It encodes CASGVGGTDTQYF.

The J gene is TRBJ1-4, the V gene TRBV5-1; D not certain. Germline CDR1 and CDR2: SGHRS and YFSETQ. V dropped 0 bases and J dropped 4 bases, with 16 bases sitting between them. The CDR3 loop spans 17 amino acids. The CDR3: CASSLEGPPPINEKLFF. The DNA of the CDR3 is TGCGCCAGCAGCTTGGAGGGTCCACCGCCCATTAATGAAAAACTGTTTTTT.

The rearrangement joins TRBV28 to TRBJ2-3; possibly TRBD2 for D (7 bases). The CDR3 is made up of 14 amino acids. The ends were cut back, 7 bases at V and 5 bases at J, with 16 bases in the middle. Per the germline V gene, CDR1 is MDHEN and CDR2 is SYDVKM. CDR3 nucleotide sequence: TGTGCCAGCAACCTGGGAGGGGGAATAGATACGCAGTATTTT. Amino acids: CASNLGGGIDTQYF.

The gene calls are TRBV5-1 and TRBJ1-2; 9 positions match TRBD1. The germline CDR1 and CDR2 sequences are SGHRS and YFSETQ. This CDR3 comprises 15 residues. J lost 0 bases, V lost 4 bases, and 4 bases had no gene match. CDR3 protein: CASSPGQGANYGYTF. CDR3 DNA sequence: TGCGCCAGCAGCCCGGGACAGGGAGCTAACTATGGCTACACCTTC. Complete variable domain (other parts from reference TRBV5-1 and TRBJ1-2): KAGVTQTPRYLIKTRGQQVTLSCSPISGHRSVSWYQQTPGQGLQFLFEYFSETQRNKGNFPGRFSGRQFSNSRSEMNVSTLELGDSALYLCASSPGQGANYGYTFGSGTRLTVV.

The rearrangement links TRBV15 to TRBJ1-2; tentative D call: TRBD1 (5 bases). Deletions cut 0 bases from V and 0 bases from J, with 14 bases between. The CDR3 is 17 amino acids. Germline lookup yields CDR1 LNHNV and CDR2 YYDKDF (reference sequence). CDR3 in amino acids: CATSRDYGTDTNYGYTF. Written as DNA, the CDR3 is TGTGCCACCAGCAGAGATTATGGGACGGACACTAACTATGGCTACACCTTC.

The CDR3 region has the DNA TGTGCCAGCAGCCTCGCCGGGACAGCCACTGAAGCTTTCTTT. Its translation: CASSLAGTATEAFF. The chain couples TRBV7-2 to TRBJ1-1; 7 bases fit TRBD1. The V gene's germline CDR1 is SGHTA and CDR2 FQGNSA. This CDR3 spans 14 amino acids. The V gene end was trimmed by 5 bases and the J gene end by 4 bases; junction bases not matched to a gene: 7.

The V call is TRBV10-1, the J call TRBJ2-3, with TRBD2 matching 9 bases. V gave up 4 bases and J gave up 4 bases; unmatched junction bases: 6. CDR3 size: 15 residues. CDR1 is WNHNN and CDR2 is SYGVQD in the germline V gene (reference sequence). The DNA for the CDR3 is TGCGCCAGCAGTGGGGTTAGCGGGGGCGCAGATACGCAGTATTTT. Protein sequence: CASSGVSGGADTQYF.

The chain is built from TRBV11-3 and TRBJ2-7; possible D gene TRBD1, 5 bases. CDR1 is SGHNT and CDR2 is YENEEA in the germline V gene. The CDR3 runs to 13 residues. V was clipped by 2 bases and J by 5 bases, with 10 bases between them. CDR3 nucleotides: TGTGCCAGCAGCTTAACAGGTCTGAACGAGCAGTACTTC. Amino acids: CASSLTGLNEQYF. Full variable domain (remainder filled in from reference TRBV11-3 and TRBJ2-7): EAGVVQSPRYKIIEKKQPVAFWCNPISGHNTLYWYLQNLGQGPELLIRYENEEAVDDSQLPKDRFSAERLKGVDSTLKIQPAELGDSAVYLCASSLTGLNEQYFGPGTRLTVT.

The chain's CDR3 is CATSRDPGQGGGGYTF. The CDR3 nucleotides read TGTGCCACCAGCAGAGATCCCGGACAGGGGGGAGGCGGCTACACCTTC. This chain uses TRBV15 with TRBJ1-2; 10 nucleotides agree with TRBD1. The V and J ends lost 0 bases and 8 bases, in that order; junction bases with no gene match: 9. Germline V CDR1 and CDR2: LNHNV, YYDKDF (reference sequence). The CDR3 loop spans 16 amino acids.

This clone was seen more than once but under ten times. V and J are TRBV19 and TRBJ1-1, with no clear D. The germline gives CDR1 LNHDA, CDR2 SQIVND (reference sequence). Trimming took 5 bases from V and 1 from J, leaving 11 bases between them. This CDR3 has 14 amino acids. CDR3 sequence (DNA): TGTGCCAGTAGTCTATGGACCGAGAACACTGAAGCTTTCTTT. It codes for CASSLWTENTEAFF.

V gene TRBV5-6 combines with J gene TRBJ2-5; D unclear. Germline-derived CDR1 and CDR2 are SGHDT and YYEEEE. The V gene lost 4 bases and the J gene lost 6 bases, with 10 bases spanning the gap. The CDR3 sequence is 12 residues long. The CDR3 here is CASSKQTKTQYF. The CDR3, as DNA: TGTGCCAGCAGCAAACAGACCAAGACCCAGTACTTC.

The CDR3 spells CASSRGAFEAFF. DNA of the CDR3: TGTGCCAGCTCACGGGGTGCCTTTGAAGCTTTCTTT. The chain combines TRBV18 with TRBJ1-1; the D is unclear. The V end lost 4 bases, the J end lost 7 bases, and 10 bases lay between the germline ends. The CDR3 runs 12 residues. Germline V lookup: CDR1 KGHSH, CDR2 LQKENI.

The V and J genes are TRBV6-5 and TRBJ1-1; maybe TRBD1 (5 bases). Trimming removed 4 bases from V and 3 bases from J, with 15 bases in between. The germline gives CDR1 MNHEY, CDR2 SVGAGI. CDR3 size: 15 residues. In DNA form, the CDR3 reads TGTGCCAGCAGTTCCCCCGGGGGGTCGGACACTGAAGCTTTCTTT. It encodes CASSSPGGSDTEAFF.

The chain is built from TRBV27 and TRBJ2-7; 7 bases fit TRBD2. This CDR3 has 14 amino acids. Looked up from germline, CDR1 is MNHEY and CDR2 is SMNVEV (reference sequence). The ends lost 5 bases at V and 7 bases at J; junction bases unmatched: 11. The CDR3 DNA reads as TGTGCCAGCAGTAGACTAGCCGGCCAACGGGAGCAGTACTTC. This encodes CASSRLAGQREQYF.

The rearrangement links TRBV19 to TRBJ2-7; the D is unclear. Trimming removed 2 bases at V and 2 bases at J, with 10 bases between. CDR1 and CDR2 (germline): LNHDA, SQIVND (reference sequence). This CDR3 is built from 14 residues. Here the CDR3 reads CASSIRPRTYEQYF. CDR3 nucleotide sequence: TGTGCCAGTAGTATAAGACCTAGAACCTACGAGCAGTACTTC. Together with reference TRBV19 and TRBJ2-7, the CDR3 gives the full variable domain: DGGITQSPKYLFRKEGQNVTLSCEQNLNHDAMYWYRQDPGQGLRLIYYSQIVNDFQKGDIAEGYSVSREKKESFPLTVTSAQKNPTAFYLCASSIRPRTYEQYFGPGTRLTVT.

The chain couples TRBV11-2 to TRBJ1-1; 8 bases agree with TRBD1. This CDR3 has 15 residues. CDR1 is SGHAT, CDR2 FQNNGV, per germline. With V trimmed by 5 bases and J by 5 bases, 10 bases remained unmatched. The CDR3 DNA is TGTGCCAGCAGCGCCCGGACAGGGAAACGTACTGAAGCTTTCTTT. This translates into CASSARTGKRTEAFF.

The chain employs TRBV5-1 and TRBJ2-5; perhaps TRBD1 as D (8 bases). Per the germline V gene, CDR1 is SGHRS and CDR2 is YFSETQ. This CDR3 comprises 14 residues. Trimming removed 7 bases from V and 5 bases from J, with 18 bases in between. The DNA of the CDR3 is TGCGCCAGCGGGACAGGAGCGGGGATTGAGACCCAGTACTTC. It is translated as CASGTGAGIETQYF.

This sequence joins TRBV6-6 and TRBJ1-1; tentative D call: TRBD1 (6 bases). Germline V CDR1 and CDR2: MNHNY, SVGAGI (reference sequence). V gave up 2 bases and J gave up 5 bases, with 12 bases separating them. The CDR3 contains 14 residues. CDR3 loop: CASSYEGGGTEAFF. The CDR3 DNA follows: TGTGCCAGCAGTTACGAAGGGGGAGGGACTGAAGCTTTCTTT.

V gene TRBV5-6 combines with J gene TRBJ1-3, with TRBD1 matching over 8 bases. CDR3 size: 16 residues. Germline-derived CDR1 and CDR2 are SGHDT and YYEEEE. The V gene end was trimmed by 5 bases and the J gene end by 0 bases; junction bases not matched to a gene: 7. The CDR3 region has the DNA TGTGCCAGCAGTTATCGGGGACAGGACTCTGGAAACACCATATATTTT. It codes for CASSYRGQDSGNTIYF. Combining the CDR3 with reference TRBV5-6 and TRBJ1-3 gives the whole variable domain DAGVTQSPTHLIKTRGQQVTLRCSPKSGHDTVSWYQQALGQGPQFIFQYYEEEERQRGNFPDRFSGHQFPNYSSELNVNALLLGDSALYLCASSYRGQDSGNTIYFGEGSWLTVV.

The rearrangement links TRBV6-5 to TRBJ1-4; D is perhaps TRBD1 (6 bases). Germline loops: CDR1 MNHEY, CDR2 SVGAGI. Trimming took off 6 bases at V and 8 bases at J, with 13 bases between the two ends. The CDR3 sequence is 13 residues long. In DNA form, the CDR3 reads TGTGCCAGCAGACAAACAGGGATCGAAAAACTGTTTTTT. This sequence encodes CASRQTGIEKLFF.

This clone was counted only a few times. The rearrangement uses TRBV10-2 and TRBJ1-2; no reliable D call. This CDR3 contains 11 residues. Germline assignment: CDR1 WSHSY and CDR2 SAAADI. Trimming left V 4 bases short and J 5 bases short, with 5 bases between. CDR3: CASSGGYGYTF. In nucleotides, the CDR3 is TGCGCCAGCAGTGGAGGGTATGGCTACACCTTC.

This clone occurred a few times. The rearrangement uses TRBV11-2 and TRBJ1-1; D is perhaps TRBD1 (5 bases). The V gene lost 5 bases and the J gene lost 4 bases, with 14 bases spanning the gap. This CDR3 has 14 residues. Germline V gene sequence: CDR1 SGHAT, CDR2 FQNNGV. CDR3 region: CASSLKGTGTEAFF. The CDR3 bases are TGTGCCAGCAGCCTAAAGGGGACCGGCACTGAAGCTTTCTTT.

This clone was picked up one time. This chain joins TRBV6-1 and TRBJ1-1, with D perhaps TRBD1 (5 bases). The CDR3 consists of 14 residues. V lost 7 bases and J lost 5, with 17 bases in between. Germline-derived CDR1 and CDR2 are MNHNS and SASEGT. DNA for the CDR3: TGTGCCAGCAAATTTGACAGTCTAAATACTGAAGCTTTCTTT. Protein: CASKFDSLNTEAFF.

The rearrangement uses TRBV7-2 and TRBJ2-7, with D hard to call. The CDR3 runs to 16 residues. The V gene lost 2 bases and the J gene lost 1 base, with 15 bases spanning the gap. Looked up from germline, CDR1 is SGHTA and CDR2 is FQGNSA. Written as DNA, the CDR3 is TGTGCCAGCAGCTTAAGGTCACAGTCTTCGTCCTACGAGCAGTACTTC. It codes for CASSLRSQSSSYEQYF.

This chain uses TRBV28 with TRBJ2-2; a possible D gene is TRBD2 (6 bases). Looked up from germline, CDR1 is MDHEN and CDR2 is SYDVKM. Trimming took 6 bases from V and 4 from J, leaving 12 bases between them. The CDR3 covers 14 residues. The CDR3 here is CASSRVGGTGELFF. In DNA, the CDR3 is TGTGCCAGCAGCCGCGTCGGGGGCACCGGGGAGCTGTTTTTT.

The rearrangement joins TRBV5-1 to TRBJ1-1; D remains unclear. The V gene's germline CDR1 is SGHRS and CDR2 YFSETQ. Trimming left V 1 base short and J 4 bases short, with 11 bases between. The CDR3 is made up of 14 amino acids. CDR3 in amino acids: CASSLTLVGTEAFF. CDR3 nucleotide sequence: TGCGCCAGCAGCTTGACGCTTGTTGGCACTGAAGCTTTCTTT.

The V gene is TRBV5-1, the J gene TRBJ1-4; D perhaps matches TRBD1 (5 bases). Germline values: CDR1 SGHRS, CDR2 YFSETQ. CDR3 length equals 16 residues. V was shortened by 4 bases and J by 7 bases, with 20 bases between the two germline ends. CDR3 protein: CASSPEGAEQAEKLFF. Written as DNA, the CDR3 is TGCGCCAGCAGCCCGGAAGGGGCGGAACAGGCTGAAAAACTGTTTTTT.